A single sample is the source of the 5 T cell receptor beta chains below, sequenced in a study of cytomegalovirus exposure and HLA in healthy donors. The PCR employed 60 Vbeta primers together with 13 Jbeta primers. Measured with immunoSEQ multiplex PCR; TCRdb has only the in-frame clones, and not every one. The repertoire table contains more than 100,000 clones. Sequences were obtained from PBMCs. Receptors originate from a man in his forties in good health and CMV-seronegative.

This sequence joins TRBV18 and TRBJ1-1, with 7 bases aligning to TRBD1. This CDR3 has 17 residues. The germline V gene encodes CDR1 KGHSH and CDR2 LQKENI. J was trimmed by 1 base and V by 2 bases; bases with no gene match: 10. Here the CDR3 DNA reads TGTGCCAGCTCACCATTTACGAGGGGGCGAACGAACACTGAAGCTTTCTTT. Translation gives CASSPFTRGRTNTEAFF.

The chain links TRBV30 to TRBJ2-2; D is unresolved. The germline gives CDR1 GTSNPN, CDR2 SVGIG (reference sequence). CDR3 length: 13 amino acids. Trimming stripped 4 bases from V and 7 bases from J, with 13 bases between. Here the CDR3 reads CAWTPGGNGELFF. The CDR3 region has the DNA TGTGCCTGGACCCCGGGTGGTAACGGGGAGCTGTTTTTT.

CDR3 protein: CASSQSTHTGKLENSPLHF. In DNA, the CDR3 is TGCGCCAGCAGTCAATCCACCCACACAGGGAAGCTGGAGAATTCACCCCTCCACTTT. The chain recombines TRBV23-1 with TRBJ1-6, with TRBD1 as a possible D gene (6 bases). Being an ORF, TRBV23-1 has a function that is uncertain. Trimming took off 0 bases at V and 7 bases at J, with 22 bases between the two ends. The CDR3 has 19 residues.

The chain recombines TRBV30 with TRBJ2-6; D ambiguous. The CDR3 spans 13 residues. Germline V gene data show CDR1 as GTSNPN and CDR2 as SVGIG (reference sequence). V was clipped by 4 bases and J by 4 bases, with 8 bases between them. The CDR3 here is CAWIQAGANVLTF. DNA for the CDR3: TGTGCCTGGATTCAGGCGGGGGCCAACGTCCTGACTTTC.

The rearrangement uses TRBV10-3 and TRBJ2-2; 7 nucleotides agree with TRBD1. This CDR3 has 17 amino acids. In germline, CDR1 is ENHRY, CDR2 SYGVKD. The ends lost 3 bases at V and 0 bases at J; junction bases unmatched: 7. In nucleotides, the CDR3 is TGTGCCATCAGTGATTTGGTGGGGACAGCGAACACCGGGGAGCTGTTTTTT. As protein: CAISDLVGTANTGELFF.